This T cell receptor beta chain derives from a study of shared clonotypes between healthy human individuals. Study in general: Donors consisted of two women and a few men between 18 and 49.

The CDR3 has 18 amino acids. V dropped 0 bases and J dropped 0; count of bases not matched to a gene: 8. CDR1 and CDR2 from the germline V gene are LNHNV and YYDKDF (reference sequence). Positive CCR7 selection of CD45RO-negative cells yielded the naive CD8 cells, and terminally differentiated effector memory CD45RA+ cells were excluded. Sequencing used immunoSEQ multiplex PCR; TCRdb keeps in-frame clones, though not all of them. In the table there are around 700,000 clones, 92% of which are singletons. Sequences were obtained from naive CD8+ T cells sorted from blood. The chain employs TRBV15 and TRBJ2-1, with TRBD2 matching over 7 bases. This clonotype was obtained from a man between 25 and 39 years old in good health. For the CDR3, the DNA is TGTGCCACCAGCAGAGATCCAGTACTAGCGAGCTCCTACAATGAGCAGTTCTTC. Translation gives CATSRDPVLASSYNEQFF.